A selection of T cell receptor beta chains follows, all from one sample in a study of vaccination and CD4 T cells after COVID-19. The antigens for these receptors are not known. One entry per CDR3 protein, called by TCRdb with MiXCR from the PCR reads. This table has thousands of distinct CDR3 sequences, approximately 70% appearing once. Sequences were obtained from CD4+ T cells from blood, cultured in vitro. These receptors all stem from a human donor who had recovered from COVID-19. Both conserved end residues are part of each CDR3. D genes are given only for firm matches. Not all rows give a size; the values are once, few, many and, for expanded clones, a class.

TRBV7-3	NA	TRBJ1-2	TRBD1	TGTGCCAGCAGCTTACTAGGGACAGGGGATGGCTACACCTTC	CASSLLGTGDGYTF
TRBV7-8	NA	TRBJ1-2	NA	TGTGCCAGCAGCTCAGCGGGAAACTATGGCTACACCTTC	CASSSAGNYGYTF
TRBV30	NA	TRBJ1-2	TRBD1	TGTGCCTGGAGGGGGACAGGTCGGGGCTACACCTTC	CAWRGTGRGYTF
TRBV6-2/TRBV6-3	once	TRBJ2-5	NA	TGTGCCAGCAGCCGCCCTAGGGGCAGAGAGACCCAGTACTTC	CASSRPRGRETQYF
TRBV24-1	NA	TRBJ2-6	NA	TGTGCCACCAGTGAAAGCAGCTCTGGGGCCAACGTCCTGACTTTC	CATSESSSGANVLTF
TRBV5-1	NA	TRBJ1-1	NA	TGCGCCAGCAGCTCGAGGCCTCAGGGGAATGGAGTGAACACTGAAGCTTTCTTT	CASSSRPQGNGVNTEAFF
TRBV7-3	once	TRBJ1-2	TRBD1	TGTGCCAGCAGCTTAACGTCTGCGGGGACAGGGGATGGCTACACCTTC	CASSLTSAGTGDGYTF
TRBV6-1	few	TRBJ1-2	TRBD1	TGTGCCAGCAGTAAGGGGCAGGGGGCTCGGTATGGCTACACCTTC	CASSKGQGARYGYTF
TRBV20-1	NA	TRBJ2-1	TRBD1	TGCAGTGCTAGAGATCAACGACAGGGAAGGCGCAATGAGCAGTTCTTC	CSARDQRQGRRNEQFF
TRBV18	NA	TRBJ1-1	NA	TGTGCCAGCTCACGGGACCCATATCGAGCGGGAGCTTTCTTT	CASSRDPYRAGAFF
TRBV20-1	NA	TRBJ2-3	NA	TGCAGTGCTAGTTTGGGACAAATCACAGATACGCAGTATTTT	CSASLGQITDTQYF
TRBV27	NA	TRBJ1-2	TRBD1	TGTGCCAGCAGGCAACCCGGACAGGGGAAGATTTATGGCTACACCTTC	CASRQPGQGKIYGYTF
TRBV20-1	once	TRBJ1-5	TRBD1	TGCAGTGCTGGTTCCGGGACAGGAAATCAGCCCCAGCATTTT	CSAGSGTGNQPQHF
TRBV29-1	NA	TRBJ1-2	NA	TGCAGCTCATACGGGGGACTGCTCTATGGCTACACCTTC	CSSYGGLLYGYTF
TRBV6-1	NA	TRBJ2-3	TRBD2	TGTGCCAGCAGTGCCTCGCGGGGGGGGAATACGCAGTATTTT	CASSASRGGNTQYF
TRBV19	NA	TRBJ1-6	NA	TGTGCCAGTAGTATCCAAGGGCTAAATTCACCCCTCCACTTT	CASSIQGLNSPLHF
TRBV7-8	NA	TRBJ1-2	TRBD1	TGTGCCACTATATCCAGGGGGGCTCAGGGCTACGGCTACACCTTC	CATISRGAQGYGYTF
TRBV7-2	NA	TRBJ2-3	TRBD2	TGTGCCAGCAGCAATAGCGGGGGGGCCTATACGCAGTATTTT	CASSNSGGAYTQYF
TRBV7-2	once	TRBJ2-7	NA	TGTGCCAGCAGCTTAGATAGTCGGGGGACAGTTTCCTACGAGCAGTACTTC	CASSLDSRGTVSYEQYF
TRBV6-4	NA	TRBJ1-1	NA	TGTGCCAGCAGTGACCGAGTCAAGGCTGAAGCTTTCTTT	CASSDRVKAEAFF
TRBV27	NA	TRBJ1-1	NA	TGTGCCAGCAGTTTTAGGGGTAACACTGAAGCTTTCTTT	CASSFRGNTEAFF
TRBV20-1	NA	TRBJ1-2	NA	TGCAGTGCGGGACTTTATGGCTACACCTTC	CSAGLYGYTF
TRBV5-1	few	TRBJ1-2	NA	TGCGCCAGTTACCCCGGGGGAAGTAACTATGGCTACACCTTC	CASYPGGSNYGYTF
TRBV4-3	NA	TRBJ2-2	NA	TGCGCCAGCAGCCAAGAGGGGAATGGGGCCGGGGAGCTGTTTTTT	CASSQEGNGAGELFF
TRBV30	NA	TRBJ1-1	NA	TGTGCCTGGAGTTCGGGGAATTGGGCTGAAGCTTTCTTT	CAWSSGNWAEAFF
TRBV20-1	few	TRBJ1-3	NA	TGCAGTGCCCGAGGCGGGGGTCACGGAAACACCATATATTTT	CSARGGGHGNTIYF
TRBV27	few	TRBJ1-1	NA	TGTGCCAGCAGTGCCACAATCCGACTGAACACTGAAGCTTTCTTT	CASSATIRLNTEAFF